This T cell receptor (beta chain) emerged from a study of PD-1 blockade in classical Hodgkin lymphoma. General study results and limits: Patients who responded completely had about the same baseline diversity as newly diagnosed patients. With respect to the repertoire differences, their causes, possibly disease activity or prior therapy, remain undefined. While CD8+ TCR diversity did not rise significantly by C4D1, CD4+ TCR diversity did.

Each patient experienced a relapse that followed autologous stem cell transplantation, and brentuximab vedotin exposure varied. As concerns this clone: Its target is not known.

TCRdb's table, derived via immunoSEQ multiplex PCR, lists solely in-frame clones and lacks some. The sample includes approximately 89,000 clones, 65% to 85% seen only once; the top ten take 12%. CDR1 SGHVS and CDR2 FNYEAQ come from the germline V gene. Trimming stripped 1 base from V and 5 bases from J, with 5 bases between. The CDR3 totals 13 residues. The sample here was peripheral blood mononuclear cells (PBMCs), taken at baseline. J is TRBJ1-4 and V is TRBV7-6; D is unclear. The clonotype originates from a human donor with classical Hodgkin lymphoma. Here the CDR3 reads CASSLGPNEKLFF. CDR3 coding DNA: TGTGCCAGCAGCTTAGGACCGAATGAAAAACTGTTTTTT.